Presented here are 5 T cell receptor beta chains from one specimen sequenced in a study of T cells in Graves' hyperthyroidism and ophthalmopathy. The CDR3 regions of TCR beta were amplified from RNA transcripts. RT-PCR in the first round (using the HTBI primer set) targeted the TCR CDR3. MiXCR, applied by TCRdb to the multiplex PCR reads, yields one record per CDR3 protein. The data hold about 840,000 distinct CDR3 sequences, with roughly 37% observed a single time. The source material was blood. All receptors derive from a man between 18 and 35 years old with Graves' hyperthyroidism.

With respect to this clonotype: This is likely a read error, given that the CDR3 carries no conserved phenylalanine or tryptophan at its end. The rearrangement uses TRBV11-2 and TRBJ1-1; 7 bases agree with TRBD1. J was trimmed by 4 bases and V by 9 bases; bases with no gene match: 14. This CDR3 has 15 residues. Germline V gives CDR1 SGHAT, CDR2 FQNNGV. CDR3 nucleotide sequence: TGTGCCAGTAGCCCGACAGGGAGAATGGCCACTGAAGCTTTCCTT. It codes for CASSPTGRMATEAFL.

The genes are TRBV2 and TRBJ1-1; perhaps TRBD1 as D (5 bases). CDR3 length: 16 amino acids. Germline V lookup: CDR1 SNHLY, CDR2 FYNNEI. V lost 6 bases, J lost 3 bases, and 20 bases lay in between. DNA of the CDR3: TGTGCCAGCAGCCAAAAAAGGCGGGGGAAGGACACTGAAGCTTTCTTT. This encodes CASSQKRRGKDTEAFF.

This clonotype appeared a few times. The rearrangement links TRBV7-2 to TRBJ2-7; maybe TRBD1 (5 bases). CDR3 length: 14 residues. Between the trimmed V and J ends, which lost 4 bases and 3 bases, there was a span of 13 bases. Germline V CDR1 and CDR2: SGHTA, FQGNSA. The CDR3 DNA is TGTGCCAGCAGCTCAGACAGTGCCGTCTACGAGCAGTACTTC. Its translation is CASSSDSAVYEQYF.

The chain recombines TRBV20-1 with TRBJ2-7; 11 positions agree with TRBD2. The CDR3 is 15 residues long. The ends lost 1 base at V and 7 bases at J; junction bases unmatched: 9. The germline CDR1 and CDR2 sequences are DFQATT and SNEGSKA (reference sequence). The CDR3 protein is CSARAGTSGHNEQYF. CDR3 DNA sequence: TGCAGTGCTAGAGCGGGGACTAGCGGTCACAATGAGCAGTACTTC.

As concerns this clonotype: Likely a read error: the CDR3 ends without its conserved phenylalanine or tryptophan. The V gene is TRBV19, the J gene TRBJ1-2, with D unclear. The length of the CDR3 is 14 residues. Germline assignment: CDR1 LNHDA and CDR2 SQIVND (reference sequence). V gave up 3 bases and J gave up 8 bases, with 16 bases separating them. For the CDR3, the DNA is TGTGCCAGTAGTATGAACAGCCAATTGGAGGGCTACACCATC. Its protein is CASSMNSQLEGYTI.